This TCR beta chain comes out of a study of identical twins. V dropped 0 bases and J dropped 5 bases, with 11 bases sitting between them. CDR1 is SGDLS and CDR2 is YYNGEE in the germline V gene. This CDR3 comprises 15 residues. One entry per CDR3 protein, called by TCRdb with MiXCR from the 5' RACE reads. This repertoire shows some 500,000 distinct CDR3 sequences, 22% found once; its top ten account for roughly 0.9%. A single count supports this clonotype. The same data also contributed to another study, on T cells expressing NK-cell markers.

The chain links TRBV9 to TRBJ2-2; D gene uncertain. The specimen was CD4+ T cells sorted from blood. The source of this sequence is a woman between 18 and 30 years old in good health. The CDR3 nucleotides are TGTGCCAGCAGCGTAGACCCCAGTCGTACCGGGGAGCTGTTTTTT. This codes for CASSVDPSRTGELFF.